The rows below give T cell receptor beta chains drawn from one sample of a study of shared clonotypes between healthy human individuals. Repertoires were generated with immunoSEQ multiplex PCR, while TCRdb's copy carries only in-frame clones and drops some. The sample holds approximately 940,000 clones; over 60% are singletons and the top ten take about 1.5%. Material: memory CD4+ T cells sorted from blood. These receptors originate from a man aged 18 to 30 in good health. Each CDR3 is given without its conserved first and last residue. Expanded clones are given a class, and other clones once, few, many or no size at all.

j_gene: TRBJ1-5
abundance: NA
v_gene: TRBV27
CDR3aa: ASSRLKGRYQPQH

j_gene: TRBJ2-1
abundance: NA
v_gene: TRBV5-4
CDR3aa: ASCRELASYNEQF

j_gene: TRBJ2-5
abundance: few
v_gene: TRBV6-6
CDR3aa: ASSYTLDRQY

j_gene: TRBJ2-3
abundance: NA
v_gene: TRBV2
CDR3aa: ASSGPQAGGADTQY

j_gene: TRBJ2-1
abundance: NA
v_gene: TRBV11-2
CDR3aa: ASSPAGLAHEQF

j_gene: TRBJ1-5
abundance: few
v_gene: TRBV11-2
CDR3aa: ASSLDLNNQPQH

j_gene: TRBJ2-3
abundance: NA
v_gene: TRBV7-3
CDR3aa: ASSGQGHTDTQY

j_gene: TRBJ2-2
abundance: once
v_gene: TRBV9
CDR3aa: ASSVGQTNTGELF

j_gene: TRBJ2-5
abundance: NA
v_gene: TRBV29-1
CDR3aa: SVAVGETQY

j_gene: TRBJ2-7
abundance: NA
v_gene: TRBV7-9
CDR3aa: ASSLEGSRYEQY

j_gene: TRBJ1-2
abundance: NA
v_gene: TRBV5-1
CDR3aa: ASSLSPDYGYT

j_gene: TRBJ2-3
abundance: NA
v_gene: TRBV7-3
CDR3aa: ASSGSGGADTQY

j_gene: TRBJ2-5
abundance: NA
v_gene: TRBV5-1
CDR3aa: ASSLEASGLQETQY

j_gene: TRBJ1-6
abundance: few
v_gene: TRBV6-1
CDR3aa: ASSLQNFNSPLH

j_gene: TRBJ2-7
abundance: few
v_gene: TRBV19
CDR3aa: ASSSPGQVVGEQY

j_gene: TRBJ2-4
abundance: NA
v_gene: TRBV30
CDR3aa: AWSVGGEANIQY

j_gene: TRBJ1-2
abundance: NA
v_gene: TRBV6-5
CDR3aa: ASTIRPGIYGYT

j_gene: TRBJ2-3
abundance: NA
v_gene: TRBV7-8
CDR3aa: ASSLYSDSTQY

j_gene: TRBJ2-3
abundance: NA
v_gene: TRBV30
CDR3aa: AWSVSGAPGTDTQY

j_gene: TRBJ1-3
abundance: once
v_gene: TRBV9
CDR3aa: ASSVGEGPGNTIY

j_gene: TRBJ2-3
abundance: NA
v_gene: TRBV7-2
CDR3aa: ASSFDLAASTDTQY

j_gene: TRBJ2-7
abundance: NA
v_gene: TRBV11-2
CDR3aa: ASSLRSEQY

j_gene: TRBJ2-2
abundance: few
v_gene: TRBV5-1
CDR3aa: ASSPGTSGGAGELF

j_gene: TRBJ1-1
abundance: NA
v_gene: TRBV19
CDR3aa: ASSISRDTEAF

j_gene: TRBJ2-5
abundance: NA
v_gene: TRBV11-3
CDR3aa: ASSLDLAGKGTQY

j_gene: TRBJ2-5
abundance: NA
v_gene: TRBV5-1
CDR3aa: ASSLGLPQETQY

j_gene: TRBJ1-6
abundance: NA
v_gene: TRBV2
CDR3aa: ASSVRQGADSPLH

j_gene: TRBJ2-7
abundance: NA
v_gene: TRBV29-1
CDR3aa: SVGQGRYEQY